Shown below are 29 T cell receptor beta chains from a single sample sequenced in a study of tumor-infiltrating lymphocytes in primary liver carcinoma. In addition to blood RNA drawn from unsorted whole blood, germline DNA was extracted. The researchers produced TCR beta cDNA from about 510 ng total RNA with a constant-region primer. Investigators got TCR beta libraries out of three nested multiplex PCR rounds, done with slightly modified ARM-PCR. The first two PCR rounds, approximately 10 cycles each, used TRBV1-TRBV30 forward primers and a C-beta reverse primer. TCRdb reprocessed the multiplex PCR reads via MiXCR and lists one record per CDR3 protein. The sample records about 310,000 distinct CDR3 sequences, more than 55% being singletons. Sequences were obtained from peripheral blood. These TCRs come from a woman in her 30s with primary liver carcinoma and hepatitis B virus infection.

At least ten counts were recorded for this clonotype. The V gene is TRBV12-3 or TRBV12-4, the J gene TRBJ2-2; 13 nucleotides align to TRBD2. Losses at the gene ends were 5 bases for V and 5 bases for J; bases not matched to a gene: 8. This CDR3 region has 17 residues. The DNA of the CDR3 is TGTGCCAGCAGTCTCCTCCCGGGACTAGCGGGAACCGGGGAGCTGTTTTTT. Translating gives CASSLLPGLAGTGELFF.

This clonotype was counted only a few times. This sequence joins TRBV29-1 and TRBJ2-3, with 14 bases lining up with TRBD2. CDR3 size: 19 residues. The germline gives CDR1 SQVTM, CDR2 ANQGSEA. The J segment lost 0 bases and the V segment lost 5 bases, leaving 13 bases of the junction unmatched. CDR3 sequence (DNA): TGCAGCGTTCTACTGCCGGGACTAGCGGGGGCGGTCAGCACAGATACGCAGTATTTT. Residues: CSVLLPGLAGAVSTDTQYF.

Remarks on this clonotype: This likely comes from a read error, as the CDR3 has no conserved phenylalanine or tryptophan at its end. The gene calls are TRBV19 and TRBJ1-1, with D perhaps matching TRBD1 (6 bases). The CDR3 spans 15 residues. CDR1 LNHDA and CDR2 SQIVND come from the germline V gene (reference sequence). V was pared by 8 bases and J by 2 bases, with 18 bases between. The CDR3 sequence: CASLKGGGGNTEAFI. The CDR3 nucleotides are TGTGCCAGTCTGAAGGGAGGGGGAGGAAACACTGAAGCTTTCATT.

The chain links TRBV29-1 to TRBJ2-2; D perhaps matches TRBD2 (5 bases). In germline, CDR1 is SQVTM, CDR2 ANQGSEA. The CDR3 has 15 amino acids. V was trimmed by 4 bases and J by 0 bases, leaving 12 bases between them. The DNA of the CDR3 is TGCAGCGTTGGAATTAGCGCGGCGAACACCGGGGAGCTGTTTTTT. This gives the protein CSVGISAANTGELFF.

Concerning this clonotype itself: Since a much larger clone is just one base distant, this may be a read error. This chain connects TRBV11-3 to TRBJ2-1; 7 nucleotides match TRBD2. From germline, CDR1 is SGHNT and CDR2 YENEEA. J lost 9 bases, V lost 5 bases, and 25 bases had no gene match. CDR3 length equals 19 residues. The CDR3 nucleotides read TGTGCCAGCAGCCAAGATCGGGGTCGGACTGGCGGGAGAGTAGGTGAGCAGTTCTTC. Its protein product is CASSQDRGRTGGRVGEQFF.

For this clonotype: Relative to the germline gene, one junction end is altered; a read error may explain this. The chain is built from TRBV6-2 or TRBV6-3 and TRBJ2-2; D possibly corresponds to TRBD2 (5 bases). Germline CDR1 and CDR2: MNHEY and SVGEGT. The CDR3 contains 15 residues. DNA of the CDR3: TGTACCAGCAGTTATCCCGGTTGGAACACCGGGGAACTGTTTTTT. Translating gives CTSSYPGWNTGELFF.

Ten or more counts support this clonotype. The CDR3, as DNA: TGTGCCAGCAGGGAGGGCTCCTACAATGAGCAGTTCTTC. Protein product: CASREGSYNEQFF. The chain combines TRBV11-2 with TRBJ2-1, with D possibly being TRBD2 (6 bases). Germline V CDR1 and CDR2: SGHAT, FQNNGV. CDR3 length equals 13 residues. The germline V and J ends were trimmed by 6 bases and 0 bases, with 6 bases remaining between them.

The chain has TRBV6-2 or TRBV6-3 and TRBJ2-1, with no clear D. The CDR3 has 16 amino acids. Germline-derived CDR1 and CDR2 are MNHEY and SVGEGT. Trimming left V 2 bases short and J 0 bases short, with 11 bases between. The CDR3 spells CASSYEVPSSYNEQFF. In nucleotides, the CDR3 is TGTGCCAGCAGTTACGAGGTTCCGAGCTCCTACAATGAGCAGTTCTTC.

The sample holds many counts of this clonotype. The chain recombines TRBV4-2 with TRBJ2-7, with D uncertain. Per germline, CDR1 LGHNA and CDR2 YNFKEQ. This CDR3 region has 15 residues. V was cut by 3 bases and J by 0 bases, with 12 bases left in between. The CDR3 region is CASSQGALLSYEQYF. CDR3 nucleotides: TGTGCCAGCAGCCAGGGTGCTCTACTCTCCTACGAGCAGTACTTC.

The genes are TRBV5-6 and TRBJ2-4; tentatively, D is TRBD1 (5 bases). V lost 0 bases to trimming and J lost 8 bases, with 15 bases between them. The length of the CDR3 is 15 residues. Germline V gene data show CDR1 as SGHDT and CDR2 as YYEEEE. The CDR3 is CASSLGAGSKDIQYF. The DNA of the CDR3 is TGTGCCAGCAGCTTGGGGGCAGGGTCAAAGGACATTCAGTACTTC.

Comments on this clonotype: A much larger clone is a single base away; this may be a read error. In DNA, the CDR3 is TGCAGCGTTGAACAGAACTCCTACGAGCAGTACTTC. Amino acid sequence: CSVEQNSYEQYF. The V call is TRBV29-1, the J call TRBJ2-7; no reliable D call. CDR1 is SQVTM and CDR2 is ANQGSEA in the germline V gene. The V end was cut by 2 bases, the J end by 0 bases, with 5 bases between. The CDR3 is made up of 12 amino acids.

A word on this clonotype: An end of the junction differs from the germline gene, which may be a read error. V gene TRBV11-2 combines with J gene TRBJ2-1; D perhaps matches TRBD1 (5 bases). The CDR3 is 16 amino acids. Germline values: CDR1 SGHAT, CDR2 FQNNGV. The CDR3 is CACSFQGFSSYNEQFF. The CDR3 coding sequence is TGTGCCTGCAGCTTTCAGGGCTTCTCCTCCTACAATGAGCAATTCTTC. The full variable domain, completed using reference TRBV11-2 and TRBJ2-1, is EAGVAQSPRYKIIEKRQSVAFWCNPISGHATLYWYQQILGQGPKLLIQFQNNGVVDDSQLPKDRFSAERLKGVDSTLKIQPAKLEDSAVYLCACSFQGFSSYNEQFFGPGTRLTVL.

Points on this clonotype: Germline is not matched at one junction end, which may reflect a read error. This CDR3 reads CAGSHARDYGYTF. The DNA of the CDR3 is TGTGCCGGCAGCCACGCCCGGGATTATGGCTACACCTTC. V is TRBV11-1 and J is TRBJ1-2; D gene unclear. The CDR3 is 13 residues long. Germline V lookup: CDR1 SGHAT, CDR2 FQDESV (reference sequence).

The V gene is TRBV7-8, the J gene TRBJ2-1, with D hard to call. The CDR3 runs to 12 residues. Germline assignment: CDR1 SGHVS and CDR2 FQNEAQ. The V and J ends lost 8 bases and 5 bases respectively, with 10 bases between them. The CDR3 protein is CASLSLDNEQFF. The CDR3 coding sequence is TGTGCCAGCTTATCACTGGACAATGAGCAGTTCTTC.

CDR3: CASSRDAGAAHNEQFF. For the CDR3, the DNA is TGTGCCAGCTCACGGGATGCGGGTGCCGCCCACAATGAGCAGTTCTTC. V usage is TRBV18 and J usage is TRBJ2-1, with a tentative D call TRBD2 (5 bases). Germline loops: CDR1 KGHSH, CDR2 LQKENI. This CDR3 is built from 16 residues. Trimming removed 4 bases from V and 5 bases from J, with 18 bases in between.

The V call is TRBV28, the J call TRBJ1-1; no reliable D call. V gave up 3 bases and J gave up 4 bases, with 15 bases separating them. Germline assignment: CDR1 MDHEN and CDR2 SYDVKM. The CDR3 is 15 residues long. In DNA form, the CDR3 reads TGTGCCAGCAGTTTCCCCACAGCCCTGCTCACTGAAGCTTTCTTT. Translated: CASSFPTALLTEAFF.

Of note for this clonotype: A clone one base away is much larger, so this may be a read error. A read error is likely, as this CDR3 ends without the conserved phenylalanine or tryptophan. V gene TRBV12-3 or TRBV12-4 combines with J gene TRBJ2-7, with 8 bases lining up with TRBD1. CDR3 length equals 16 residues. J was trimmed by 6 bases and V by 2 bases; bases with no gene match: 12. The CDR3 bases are TGTGCCAGCAGTTTAATTTGGACAGGGAAGGCCTCCGAGCAGTACTCC. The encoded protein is CASSLIWTGKASEQYS.

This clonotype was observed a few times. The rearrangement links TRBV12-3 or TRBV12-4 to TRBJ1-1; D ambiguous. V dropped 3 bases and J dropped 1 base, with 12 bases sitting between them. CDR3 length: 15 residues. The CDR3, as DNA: TGTGCCAGCAGTTTTTGGGCCATAGCGAACACTGAAGCTTTCTTT. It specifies CASSFWAIANTEAFF.

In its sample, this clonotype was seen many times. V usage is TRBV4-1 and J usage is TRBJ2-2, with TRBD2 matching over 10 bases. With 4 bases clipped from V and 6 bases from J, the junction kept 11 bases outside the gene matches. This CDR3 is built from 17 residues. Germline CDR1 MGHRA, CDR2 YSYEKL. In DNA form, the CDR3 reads TGCGCCAGCAGCCGAAGCCTAGCGGGAGTATTCGCCGGGGAGCTGTTTTTT. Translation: CASSRSLAGVFAGELFF.

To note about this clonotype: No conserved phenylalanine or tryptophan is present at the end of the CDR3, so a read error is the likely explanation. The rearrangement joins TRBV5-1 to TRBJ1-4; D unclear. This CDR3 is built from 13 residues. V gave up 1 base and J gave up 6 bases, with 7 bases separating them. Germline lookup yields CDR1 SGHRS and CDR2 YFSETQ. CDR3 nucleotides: TGCGCCAGCAGCTTGTCGGGGTATGAAAAACTGTTTTCG. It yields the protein CASSLSGYEKLFS.

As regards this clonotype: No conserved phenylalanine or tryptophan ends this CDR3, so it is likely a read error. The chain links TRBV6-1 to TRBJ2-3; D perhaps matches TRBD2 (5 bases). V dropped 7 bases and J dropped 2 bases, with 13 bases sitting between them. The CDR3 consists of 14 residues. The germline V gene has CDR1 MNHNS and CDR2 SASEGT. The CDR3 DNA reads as TGTGCCAGCACGGGGTACTCTCTCACAGATACGCAGTATTTA. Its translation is CASTGYSLTDTQYL.

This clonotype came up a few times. The CDR3 bases are TGTGCCAGCAGCCCCGTCTATCGGGGTGGCACTGAAGCTTTCTTT. Translating it yields CASSPVYRGGTEAFF. This chain uses TRBV5-6 with TRBJ1-1; D ambiguous. This CDR3 spans 15 amino acids. Germline V gene sequence: CDR1 SGHDT, CDR2 YYEEEE. With 4 bases removed from V and 4 bases from J, the gap between germline ends came to 17 bases.

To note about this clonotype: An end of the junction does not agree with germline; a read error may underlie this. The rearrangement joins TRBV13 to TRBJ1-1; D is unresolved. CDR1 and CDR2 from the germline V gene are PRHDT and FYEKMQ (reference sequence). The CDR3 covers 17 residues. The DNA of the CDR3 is TGTGCCATCAGCTTAGGAGCGTTCGGTATTGGAGGCACTGAAGCTTTCTTT. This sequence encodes CAISLGAFGIGGTEAFF.

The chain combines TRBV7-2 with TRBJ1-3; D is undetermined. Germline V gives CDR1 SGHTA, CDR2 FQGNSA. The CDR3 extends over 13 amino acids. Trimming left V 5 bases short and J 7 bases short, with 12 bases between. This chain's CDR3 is CASSARGVNTIYF. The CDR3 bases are TGTGCCAGCAGCGCCCGAGGTGTGAACACCATATATTTT.

CDR3 DNA sequence: TGTGCCAGCAGAACAGGGAAAGATCTTGCTGAAGCTTTCTTT. Translating it yields CASRTGKDLAEAFF. The gene calls are TRBV28 and TRBJ1-1, with D perhaps TRBD1 (6 bases). Trimming shortened V by 6 bases and J by 6 bases, and 17 bases separated the two germline ends. Germline V gives CDR1 MDHEN, CDR2 SYDVKM. This CDR3 spans 14 amino acids.

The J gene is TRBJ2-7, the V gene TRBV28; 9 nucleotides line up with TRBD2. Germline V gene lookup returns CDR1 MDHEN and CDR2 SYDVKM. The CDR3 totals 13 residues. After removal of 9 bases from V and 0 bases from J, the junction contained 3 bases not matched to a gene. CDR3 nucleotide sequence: TGTGCCAGTACGGGACTAGCCTCCTACGAGCAGTACTTC. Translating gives CASTGLASYEQYF.

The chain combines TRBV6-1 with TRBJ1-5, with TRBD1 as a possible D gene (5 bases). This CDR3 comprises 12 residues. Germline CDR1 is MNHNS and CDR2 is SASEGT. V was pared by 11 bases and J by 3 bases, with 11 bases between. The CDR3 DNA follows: TGTGCCTCGGGGGGGAACAATCAGCCCCAGCATTTT. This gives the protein CASGGNNQPQHF.

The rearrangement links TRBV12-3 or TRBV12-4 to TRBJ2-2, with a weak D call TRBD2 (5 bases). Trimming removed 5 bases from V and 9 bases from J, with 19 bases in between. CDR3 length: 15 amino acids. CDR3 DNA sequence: TGTGCCAGCAGTGGCGGAGGTGGTGGTGCGAGGGAGCTGTTTTTT. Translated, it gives CASSGGGGGARELFF.

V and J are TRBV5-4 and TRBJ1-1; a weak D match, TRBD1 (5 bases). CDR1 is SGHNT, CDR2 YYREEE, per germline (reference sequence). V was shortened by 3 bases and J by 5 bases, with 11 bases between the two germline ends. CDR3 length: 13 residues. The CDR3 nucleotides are TGTGCCAGCAGCTGGAGAGGGGTAACTGAAGCTTTCTTT. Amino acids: CASSWRGVTEAFF.